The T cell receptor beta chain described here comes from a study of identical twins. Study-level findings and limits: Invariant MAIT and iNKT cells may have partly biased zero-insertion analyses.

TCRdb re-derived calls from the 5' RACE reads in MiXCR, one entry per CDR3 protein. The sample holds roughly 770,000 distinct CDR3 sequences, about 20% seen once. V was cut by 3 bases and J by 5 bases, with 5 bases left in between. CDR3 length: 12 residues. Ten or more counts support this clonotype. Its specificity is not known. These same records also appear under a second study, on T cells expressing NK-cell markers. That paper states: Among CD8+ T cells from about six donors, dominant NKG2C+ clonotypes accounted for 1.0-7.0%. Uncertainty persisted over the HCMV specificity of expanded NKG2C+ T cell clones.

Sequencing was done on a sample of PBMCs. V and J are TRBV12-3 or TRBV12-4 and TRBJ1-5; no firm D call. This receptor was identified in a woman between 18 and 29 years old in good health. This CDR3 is CASSLTDQPQHF. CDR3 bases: TGTGCCAGCAGTTTGACGGATCAGCCCCAGCATTTT.